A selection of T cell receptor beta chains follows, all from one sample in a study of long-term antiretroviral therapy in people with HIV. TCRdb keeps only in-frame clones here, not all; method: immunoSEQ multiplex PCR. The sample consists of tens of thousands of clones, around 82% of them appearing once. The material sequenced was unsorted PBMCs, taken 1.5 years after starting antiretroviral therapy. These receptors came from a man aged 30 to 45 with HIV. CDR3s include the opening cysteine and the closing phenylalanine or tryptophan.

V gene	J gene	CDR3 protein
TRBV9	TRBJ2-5	CASSVDRETQYF
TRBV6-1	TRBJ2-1	CASSGGGQGSNNEQFF
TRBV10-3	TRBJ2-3	CAISEEAGGTDTQYF
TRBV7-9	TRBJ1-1	CASSLMGKDTEAFF
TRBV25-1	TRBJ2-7	CASSELLGQGAHEQYF
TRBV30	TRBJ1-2	CAWSAPGTGGSTGYGYTF
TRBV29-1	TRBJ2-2	CSVAGLKGGELFF
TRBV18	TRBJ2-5	CASSPTEQETQYF
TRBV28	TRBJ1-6	CASTLDNSPLHF
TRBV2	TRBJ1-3	CASRSQSMGNTIYF
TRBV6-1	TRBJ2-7	CASSEWGGDRDYEQYF
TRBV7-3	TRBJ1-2	CASSLISGQGYGYTF
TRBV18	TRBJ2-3	CASSPSGSTDTQYF
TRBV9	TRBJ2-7	CASSARDRATYEQYF
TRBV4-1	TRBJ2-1	CASSQDHNDYNEQFF
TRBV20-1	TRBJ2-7	CSADRGNEQYF
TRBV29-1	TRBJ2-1	CSVDIWGNEQFF
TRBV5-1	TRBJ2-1	CASSLVGGGYNEQFF
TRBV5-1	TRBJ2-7	CASSLLTSGTYEQYF
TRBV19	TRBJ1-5	CASSIEGWNQPQHF
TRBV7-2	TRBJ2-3	CASSRGYADTQYF
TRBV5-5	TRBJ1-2	CASSQEGDGDLSGYTF
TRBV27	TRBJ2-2	CASSSGQNTGELFF
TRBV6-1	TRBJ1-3	CASHSSGNTIYF
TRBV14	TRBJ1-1	CASSQALPGGFGGTEAFF
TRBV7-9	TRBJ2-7	CASSNPRQGSREQYF
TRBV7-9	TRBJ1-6	CASSPIGGPQGSPLHF
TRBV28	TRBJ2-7	CASRIQGAQSSYEQYF
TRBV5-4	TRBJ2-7	CASKKGSSGNYEQYF
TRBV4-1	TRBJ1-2	CASSQISGGLDGYTF
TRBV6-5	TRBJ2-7	CASSYSEGTYEQYF
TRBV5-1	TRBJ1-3	CASTLSGAAGNTIYF
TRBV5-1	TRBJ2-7	CASSSRRGDPYEQYF
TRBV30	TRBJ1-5	CAWSGDYSNQPQHF
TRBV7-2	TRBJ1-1	CASSSRRQGTEAFF
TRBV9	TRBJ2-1	CASSRDSYNEQFF
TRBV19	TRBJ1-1	CASSPGGGRNTEAFF
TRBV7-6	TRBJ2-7	CASSWRTGSSYEQYF
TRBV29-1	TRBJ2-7	CSVEDVAGSSYEQYF
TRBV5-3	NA	CARSQKSTGPYEQYF
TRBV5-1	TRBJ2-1	CASSSRLAGAGEQFF
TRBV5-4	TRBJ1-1	CASSLDITMNTEAFF
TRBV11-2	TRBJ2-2	CASSTDRESGELFF
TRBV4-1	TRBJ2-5	CASSQGLAGRETQYF
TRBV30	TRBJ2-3	CAWGGTASTDTQYF